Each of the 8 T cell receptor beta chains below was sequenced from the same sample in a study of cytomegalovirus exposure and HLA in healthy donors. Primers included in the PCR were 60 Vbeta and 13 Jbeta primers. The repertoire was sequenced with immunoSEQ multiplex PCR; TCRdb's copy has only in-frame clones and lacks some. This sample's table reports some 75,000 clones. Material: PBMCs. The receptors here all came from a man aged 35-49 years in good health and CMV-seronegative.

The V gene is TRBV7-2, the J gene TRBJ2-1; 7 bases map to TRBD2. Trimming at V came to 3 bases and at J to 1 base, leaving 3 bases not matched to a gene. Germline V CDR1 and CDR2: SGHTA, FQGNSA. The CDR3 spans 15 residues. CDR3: CASSFSSGSYNEQFF. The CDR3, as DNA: TGTGCCAGCAGCTTTTCTAGCGGTTCCTACAATGAGCAGTTCTTC.

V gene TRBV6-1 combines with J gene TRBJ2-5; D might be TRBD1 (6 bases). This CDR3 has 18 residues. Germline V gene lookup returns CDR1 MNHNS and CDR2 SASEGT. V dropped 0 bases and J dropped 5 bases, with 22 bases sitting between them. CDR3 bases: TGTGCCAGCAGTGAAGCCGAGGCGGGTACAGGGCGGCCGGAGACCCAGTACTTC. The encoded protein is CASSEAEAGTGRPETQYF.

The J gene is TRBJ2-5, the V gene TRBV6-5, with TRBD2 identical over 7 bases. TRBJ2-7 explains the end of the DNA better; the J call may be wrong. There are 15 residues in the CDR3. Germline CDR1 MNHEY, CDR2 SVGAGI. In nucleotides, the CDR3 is TGTGCCAGCAGTTCCTCCGGGACTATACCCGGCGAGCAGTACTTC. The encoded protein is CASSSSGTIPGEQYF.

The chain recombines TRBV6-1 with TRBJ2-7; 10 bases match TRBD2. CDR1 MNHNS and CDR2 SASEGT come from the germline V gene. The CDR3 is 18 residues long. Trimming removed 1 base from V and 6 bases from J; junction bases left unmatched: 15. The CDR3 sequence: CASSEEVLAGDITPEQYF. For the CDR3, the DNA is TGTGCCAGCAGTGAAGAGGTTCTAGCGGGAGACATTACCCCCGAGCAGTACTTC.

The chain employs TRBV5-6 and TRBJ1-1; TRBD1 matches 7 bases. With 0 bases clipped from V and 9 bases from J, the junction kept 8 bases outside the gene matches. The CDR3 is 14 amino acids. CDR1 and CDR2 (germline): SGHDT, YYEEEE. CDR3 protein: CASSLGQTGSQAFF. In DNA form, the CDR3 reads TGTGCCAGCAGCTTGGGCCAGACAGGGTCGCAAGCTTTCTTT.

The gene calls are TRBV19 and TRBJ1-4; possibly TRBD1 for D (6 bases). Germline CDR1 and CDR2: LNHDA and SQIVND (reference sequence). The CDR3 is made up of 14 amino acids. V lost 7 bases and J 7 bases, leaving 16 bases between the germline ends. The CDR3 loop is CASMRTGRGEKLFF. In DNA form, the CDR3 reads TGTGCCAGTATGCGAACAGGGAGGGGTGAAAAACTGTTTTTT.

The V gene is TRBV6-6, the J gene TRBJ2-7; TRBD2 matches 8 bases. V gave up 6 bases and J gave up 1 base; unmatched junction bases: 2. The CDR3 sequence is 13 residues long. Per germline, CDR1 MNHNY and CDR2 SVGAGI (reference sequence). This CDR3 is CASRLADSYEQYF. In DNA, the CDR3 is TGTGCCAGCAGACTAGCGGATTCCTACGAGCAGTACTTC.

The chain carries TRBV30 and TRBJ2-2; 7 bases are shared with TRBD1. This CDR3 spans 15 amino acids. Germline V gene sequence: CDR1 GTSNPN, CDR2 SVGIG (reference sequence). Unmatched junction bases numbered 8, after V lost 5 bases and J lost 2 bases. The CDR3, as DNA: TGTGCCTGGCGATCGGGACAGAGAAACACCGGGGAGCTGTTTTTT. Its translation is CAWRSGQRNTGELFF.